Listed below are T cell receptor beta chains from one sample, sequenced in a study of immune evolution from preneoplasia to lung adenocarcinoma. Profiled with immunoSEQ multiplex PCR; TCRdb holds only in-frame clones, not every one. Among some 7,800 clones listed, 60% to 80% were seen once. What was sequenced was FFPE adjacent normal lung tissue. These receptors came from a person aged 60 to 80 with lung adenocarcinoma. Both conserved end residues are part of each CDR3. The D gene is left open where the match is weak. Clone size appears in some rows only: once, few, many, or a class for an expanded clone.

TGTGCCAGCAGCTTAATGGGGGGAACCTACAATGAGCAGTTCTTC	CASSLMGGTYNEQFF	.	TRBV7-3	TRBJ2-1	.
TGTGCCAGCAGGCTGAGCTACGAGCAGTACTTC	CASRLSYEQYF	.	TRBV28	TRBJ2-7	once
TGCGCCAGCAGCCAAGAGGGGAAGGTGAGGGGCAATCAGCCCCAGCATTTT	CASSQEGKVRGNQPQHF	.	TRBV4-1	TRBJ1-5	.
TGTGCCAGCAGCTTAACTCCGGGGGAGACCCAGTACTTC	CASSLTPGETQYF	.	TRBV7-3	TRBJ2-5	once
TGTGCCAGCAGTGAATCTAGCGGGGGCCCTCAAGAGCAGTACTTC	CASSESSGGPQEQYF	TRBD2	TRBV6-1	TRBJ2-7	.
TGTGCCAGCAGCTCCGGGGAGGGGAGCGAGACCCAGTACTTC	CASSSGEGSETQYF	TRBD2	TRBV4-2	TRBJ2-5	.
TGTGCCAGTGACGGGGCCACTCAAGGGGCCAACGTCCTGACTTTC	CASDGATQGANVLTF	.	TRBV19	TRBJ2-6	few
TGTGCCTGGAGTAAGGCCCAGCAGGGCGGCTACACCTTC	CAWSKAQQGGYTF	.	TRBV30	TRBJ1-2	.
TGTGCCAGCAGGGGGAACACTGAAGCTTTCTTT	CASRGNTEAFF	.	TRBV28	TRBJ1-1	.
TGTGCCTGGAGTGTAGGTAGAAATCAGCCCCAGCATTTT	CAWSVGRNQPQHF	.	TRBV30	TRBJ1-5	.
TGTGCCAGCAGTGATCGACAGGGAATGAACACTGAAGCTTTCTTT	CASSDRQGMNTEAFF	TRBD1	TRBV27	TRBJ1-1	.
TGTGCCAGCAGGAGACTAGCGGGAAGCTCCTACGAGCAGTACTTC	CASRRLAGSSYEQYF	TRBD2	TRBV6-5	TRBJ2-7	.
TGCGCCAGCAGCGAGAGGACAGGGACGGGCACTGAAGCTTTCTTT	CASSERTGTGTEAFF	TRBD1	TRBV5-1	TRBJ1-1	.
TGTGCCAGCAGTGGACTAGCGGGAGATAGTTGGGAGCTGTTTTTT	CASSGLAGDSWELFF	TRBD2	TRBV2	TRBJ2-2	.
TGTGCCAGCAGTTTAGAGATGGGACAGAACACTGAAGCTTTCTTT	CASSLEMGQNTEAFF	.	TRBV28	TRBJ1-1	.
TGTGCCAGCAGGTCCGGGACGGACTATGGCTACACCTTC	CASRSGTDYGYTF	.	TRBV28	TRBJ1-2	.
TGTGCCACCAGCAGAGATAGACTAGCGGGAGGGCCAGGGGAGACCCAGTACTTC	CATSRDRLAGGPGETQYF	TRBD2	TRBV15	TRBJ2-5	.
TGTGCCAGCAGCTTAGTGACGACACAGGGTTCAGAAAAACTGTTTTTT	CASSLVTTQGSEKLFF	.	TRBV7-9	TRBJ1-4	.
TGTGCCAGCAGCGTAGAATTAGCGGGAGGATACAATGAGCAGTTCTTC	CASSVELAGGYNEQFF	TRBD2	TRBV9	TRBJ2-1	.
TGTGCCGGGTCGGCGGGACAGGATAATTCACCCCTCCACTTT	CAGSAGQDNSPLHF	TRBD1	TRBV6-1	TRBJ1-6	.
TGTGCCAGCAGCTTGACCGGCCGGGCGGGCAGTGGCTACACCTTC	CASSLTGRAGSGYTF	.	TRBV5-6	TRBJ1-2	.
TGTGCCAGCAGCCAGGACCTAGCGGGAGGAAACAATGAGCAGTTCTTC	CASSQDLAGGNNEQFF	TRBD2	TRBV5-4	TRBJ2-1	.
TGTGCCAGCAGCCCGCGGCCCAGGGACGACACCCTCCACTTT	CASSPRPRDDTLHF	.	TRBV9	TRBJ1-6	.
TGTGCCAGCTCACCAAGGTTTTACTCTGGAAACACCATATATTTT	CASSPRFYSGNTIYF	.	TRBV18	TRBJ1-3	.
TGTGCCAGCAGTTCCTGGGGGGGTGGCCAAGCCCAGCATTTT	CASSSWGGGQAQHF	.	TRBV27	TRBJ1-5	few